The next 7 T cell receptor beta chains were all read from a single sample in a study of cytomegalovirus exposure and HLA in healthy donors. Clones were sequenced by immunoSEQ multiplex PCR, and TCRdb holds only the in-frame ones, with some missing. The sample consists of 200,000 to 250,000 clones, around 86% of them appearing once. What was sequenced was PBMCs. These receptors all come from a woman aged 18-35 years in good health and CMV-seropositive.

The rearrangement links TRBV29-1 to TRBJ2-3; D remains unclear. Germline V lookup: CDR1 SQVTM, CDR2 ANQGSEA. Trimming left V 7 bases short and J 4 bases short, with 9 bases between. There are 11 residues in the CDR3. Here the CDR3 DNA reads TGCAGCGCTCCTGAGGCAGATACGCAGTATTTT. The encoded protein is CSAPEADTQYF.

The V call is TRBV7-9, the J call TRBJ2-7; 10 bases match TRBD1. J gave up 5 bases and V 5 bases, and 6 bases lay outside the gene matches. Germline V gene sequence: CDR1 SEHNR, CDR2 FQNEAQ (reference sequence). CDR3 length: 14 residues. CDR3 in amino acids: CASSHRDRGDEQYF. Here the CDR3 DNA reads TGTGCCAGCAGCCACCGGGACAGGGGTGACGAGCAGTACTTC.

The V gene is TRBV15, the J gene TRBJ1-1; 9 bases fit TRBD1. The CDR3 has 15 residues. CDR1 is LNHNV, CDR2 YYDKDF, per germline (reference sequence). V lost 4 bases and J lost 11; bases outside the gene matches: 14. The CDR3 spells CATSNTNRGLVEAFF. CDR3 nucleotides: TGTGCCACCAGCAATACGAACAGGGGGCTTGTAGAGGCTTTCTTT.

The chain employs TRBV5-1 and TRBJ2-3, with TRBD1 matching over 9 bases. The CDR3 contains 15 residues. Germline V gene data show CDR1 as SGHRS and CDR2 as YFSETQ. V lost 4 bases to trimming and J lost 4 bases; unmatched junction nucleotides: 7. The CDR3 region has the DNA TGCGCCAGCAGCCGGGGACAGGGTATGGCAGATACGCAGTATTTT. It is translated as CASSRGQGMADTQYF.

V and J are TRBV6-1 and TRBJ1-1; D call uncertain. Germline CDR1 MNHNS, CDR2 SASEGT. CDR3 size: 13 residues. The V end was cut by 7 bases, the J end by 2 bases, with 11 bases between. This CDR3 reads CASIWTTNTEAFF. CDR3 DNA: TGTGCCAGCATATGGACTACAAACACTGAAGCTTTCTTT.

In its sample, this clone was seen a few times. The chain carries TRBV27 and TRBJ2-5; perhaps TRBD2 as D (6 bases). The CDR3 has 15 residues. The germline V gene encodes CDR1 MNHEY and CDR2 SMNVEV (reference sequence). Trimming pared 2 bases from V and 4 bases from J, leaving 14 bases between. The CDR3 bases are TGTGCCAGCAGTTTAAGGGAAAGCGGGCGAGAGACCCAGTACTTC. This codes for CASSLRESGRETQYF.

This chain links TRBV28 with TRBJ2-7, with 7 nucleotides matching TRBD2. V lost 3 bases and J lost 4; bases outside the gene matches: 9. Germline V gives CDR1 MDHEN, CDR2 SYDVKM. The CDR3 covers 15 residues. The CDR3 DNA sequence: TGTGCCAGCAGTTTTGGGCGGGAGCGAGGGTACGAGCAGTACTTC. Translation: CASSFGRERGYEQYF. The whole variable domain, remainder taken from reference TRBV28 and TRBJ2-7, is DVKVTQSSRYLVKRTGEKVFLECVQDMDHENMFWYRQDPGLGLRLIYFSYDVKMKEKGDIPEGYSVSREKKERFSLILESASTNQTSMYLCASSFGRERGYEQYFGPGTRLTVT.